These 28 T cell receptor beta chains originate from one sample sequenced in a study of cytomegalovirus exposure and HLA in healthy donors. Primers included in the PCR were 60 Vbeta and 13 Jbeta primers. Profiling relied on immunoSEQ multiplex PCR, and the TCRdb table lists in-frame clones only, not all of them. The table includes about 160,000 clones, roughly 80% detected once. Material: PBMCs. These receptors were collected from a human donor in good health.

To note about this clone: The junction and the germline gene differ at one end; a read error may be behind it. Here the CDR3 DNA reads TGTGCTAGCAGCCGAACGACAGGGCTGATCACTGAAGCTTTCTTT. Amino acids: CASSRTTGLITEAFF. The rearrangement links TRBV7-7 to TRBJ1-1; 7 positions agree with TRBD1. This CDR3 has 15 residues. Germline V CDR1 and CDR2: SSHAT, FNYEAQ (reference sequence). Based on the CDR3 plus reference TRBV7-7 and TRBJ1-1, the full variable domain is GAGVSQSPRYKVTKRGQDVTLRCDPISSHATLYWYQQALGQGPEFLTYFNYEAQPDKSGLPSDRFSAERPEGSISTLTIQRTEQRDSAMYRCASSRTTGLITEAFFGQGTRLTVV.

The chain has TRBV5-4 and TRBJ1-2, with 7 bases lining up with TRBD1. The length of the CDR3 is 14 residues. V lost 0 bases, J lost 3 bases, and 2 bases stayed unmatched. Germline lookup yields CDR1 SGHNT and CDR2 YYREEE (reference sequence). CDR3 nucleotides: TGTGCCAGCAGCTTGGAAGGGGGCGACTATGGCTACACCTTC. Protein: CASSLEGGDYGYTF.

In this sample, this clone turned up a few times. This sequence joins TRBV6-4 and TRBJ2-3, with D tentatively TRBD2 (6 bases). V lost 4 bases and J lost 3, with 14 bases in between. Germline V gives CDR1 MRHNA, CDR2 SNTAGT. This CDR3 region has 15 residues. In DNA form, the CDR3 reads TGTGCCAGCAGTGCGGGAGCGGCGGGAACAGATACGCAGTATTTT. Translation gives CASSAGAAGTDTQYF.

This rearrangement joins TRBV6-5 to TRBJ1-3; no reliable D call. The germline CDR1 and CDR2 sequences are MNHEY and SVGAGI. This CDR3 contains 13 residues. The V and J ends lost 6 bases and 0 bases respectively, with 6 bases between them. The CDR3 reads CASSEYSGNTIYF. The CDR3 nucleotides read TGTGCCAGCAGCGAGTACTCTGGAAACACCATATATTTT.

The chain uses TRBV4-1 and TRBJ1-6; D remains ambiguous. The V gene lost 3 bases and the J gene lost 11 bases, with 8 bases spanning the gap. In germline, CDR1 is MGHRA, CDR2 YSYEKL. The CDR3 is 12 residues long. CDR3 region: CASSQRVPPLHF. The CDR3 bases are TGCGCCAGCAGCCAGAGAGTCCCACCCCTCCACTTT.

The rearrangement links TRBV5-8 to TRBJ1-5; D is possibly TRBD1 (6 bases). The CDR3 runs to 17 residues. Germline CDR1 is SGHTS and CDR2 is YDEGEE. V was shortened by 2 bases and J by 0 bases, with 15 bases between the two germline ends. The CDR3 coding sequence is TGTGCCAGCAGCTTCGCAGGGGCGTATTATAGCAATCAGCCCCAGCATTTT. Residues: CASSFAGAYYSNQPQHF.

The chain combines TRBV10-2 with TRBJ2-1; D may be TRBD2 (5 bases). This CDR3 region has 14 residues. CDR1 is WSHSY and CDR2 is SAAADI in the germline V gene. With 1 base removed from V and 7 bases from J, the gap between germline ends came to 11 bases. The CDR3, as DNA: TGCGCCAGCAGTGAGTATCGGGGAAGGAATGAGCAGTTCTTC. Its protein is CASSEYRGRNEQFF.

The rearrangement joins TRBV28 to TRBJ2-7; TRBD1 aligns across 7 bases. CDR1 is MDHEN, CDR2 SYDVKM, per germline. CDR3 length: 15 amino acids. The trim removed 5 bases at V and 0 bases at J, leaving 7 bases unmatched. In nucleotides, the CDR3 is TGTGCCAGCAGTACTTACAGGGGAAGCTCCTACGAGCAGTACTTC. Translation: CASSTYRGSSYEQYF.

J is TRBJ2-5 and V is TRBV5-4; 13 bases fit TRBD2. The length of the CDR3 is 16 residues. CDR1 SGHNT and CDR2 YYREEE come from the germline V gene (reference sequence). J gave up 5 bases and V 4 bases, and 8 bases lay outside the gene matches. In DNA form, the CDR3 reads TGTGCCAGCAGCAAGACACTAGCGGGAGGGACGGAGACCCAGTACTTC. This gives the protein CASSKTLAGGTETQYF.

The J gene is TRBJ2-5, the V gene TRBV29-1, with 9 bases that match TRBD1. Gene TRBJ2-7 matches the end of the DNA better, so the J call may be wrong. The CDR3 covers 14 residues. Per the germline V gene, CDR1 is SQVTM and CDR2 is ANQGSEA. The CDR3 reads CSVEVRTGVYEQYF. The DNA for the CDR3 is TGCAGCGTTGAGGTTAGGACAGGGGTCTACGAGCAGTACTTC.

CDR3 DNA sequence: TGCGCCAGCAGCATATTACTAGCGGGGAACACCGGGGAGCTGTTTTTT. It encodes CASSILLAGNTGELFF. This chain joins TRBV5-1 and TRBJ2-2, with 9 bases fitting TRBD2. The ends lost 4 bases at V and 1 base at J; junction bases unmatched: 5. There are 16 residues in the CDR3. Germline V CDR1 and CDR2: SGHRS, YFSETQ.

CDR3: CASSPSYRVNYGYTF. The DNA of the CDR3 is TGCGCCAGCAGCCCATCCTACAGGGTAAACTATGGCTACACCTTC. J is TRBJ1-2 and V is TRBV5-1; D possibly corresponds to TRBD1 (6 bases). Germline CDR1 SGHRS, CDR2 YFSETQ. This CDR3 is built from 15 residues. V lost 4 bases, J lost 2 bases, and 15 bases lay in between.

V and J are TRBV7-9 and TRBJ1-2; weak D call: TRBD1 (6 bases). CDR1 is SEHNR, CDR2 FQNEAQ, per germline (reference sequence). The CDR3 runs to 14 residues. V lost 1 base to trimming and J lost 1 base, with 7 bases between them. The CDR3 protein is CASSLEDSNYGYTF. CDR3 coding DNA: TGTGCCAGCAGCTTAGAGGACAGTAACTATGGCTACACCTTC.

The chain combines TRBV7-9 with TRBJ1-2; 11 bases match TRBD1. Losses at the gene ends were 8 bases for V and 4 bases for J; bases not matched to a gene: 15. Germline CDR1 reads SEHNR; CDR2 reads FQNEAQ (reference sequence). The CDR3 has 17 residues. This CDR3 reads CASASRTGGHTSYGYTF. In nucleotides, the CDR3 is TGTGCCAGCGCTTCCCGGACAGGGGGCCATACATCCTATGGCTACACCTTC. The whole variable domain, filled in from reference TRBV7-9 and TRBJ1-2, reads DTGVSQNPRHKITKRGQNVTFRCDPISEHNRLYWYRQTLGQGPEFLTYFQNEAQLEKSRLLSDRFSAERPKGSFSTLEIQRTEQGDSAMYLCASASRTGGHTSYGYTFGSGTRLTVV.

V gene TRBV28 combines with J gene TRBJ2-5; 11 nucleotides line up with TRBD1. V lost 1 base, J lost 5 bases, and 6 bases stayed unmatched. Germline V CDR1 and CDR2: MDHEN, SYDVKM. The CDR3 has 16 amino acids. The CDR3 DNA reads as TGTGCCAGCAGTTTATTTGGACAGGGGGCTGGCGAGACCCAGTACTTC. Translated, it gives CASSLFGQGAGETQYF.

The chain uses TRBV5-1 and TRBJ2-5, with TRBD2 matching 7 bases. Trimming took 4 bases from V and 2 from J; bases not matched to a gene: 8. CDR1 and CDR2 from the germline V gene are SGHRS and YFSETQ. The CDR3 totals 15 residues. The CDR3 DNA reads TGCGCCAGCAGCCCTGGGGACGGGGGGCAAGAGACCCAGTACTTC. This sequence encodes CASSPGDGGQETQYF.

This chain joins TRBV6-5 and TRBJ2-7, with 9 bases fitting TRBD2. Germline V gene sequence: CDR1 MNHEY, CDR2 SVGAGI. V shed 2 bases and J 1 base; nucleotides not matched to a gene: 6. CDR3 size: 16 residues. CDR3 sequence reads: CASSYRVSGSSYEQYF. CDR3 nucleotide sequence: TGTGCCAGCAGTTACCGGGTTAGCGGGAGTTCCTACGAGCAGTACTTC.

The chain links TRBV7-2 to TRBJ1-2; 8 bases are shared with TRBD1. The trim removed 1 base at V and 11 bases at J, leaving 15 bases unmatched. Germline V gives CDR1 SGHTA, CDR2 FQGNSA. This CDR3 is built from 16 residues. DNA of the CDR3: TGTGCCAGCAGCTTAGATTCCGGACAGGGAGGTTCGAGGTACACCTTC. Protein sequence: CASSLDSGQGGSRYTF.

The chain couples TRBV5-4 to TRBJ1-2; 8 bases match TRBD1. V shed 3 bases and J 7 bases; nucleotides not matched to a gene: 5. This CDR3 is 13 amino acids long. Germline V gene data show CDR1 as SGHNT and CDR2 as YYREEE (reference sequence). The DNA for the CDR3 is TGTGCCAGCAGCTCCCAGGGGGCGGTTGGCTACACCTTC. Protein product: CASSSQGAVGYTF.

The V and J genes are TRBV7-6 and TRBJ2-1, with 16 bases fitting TRBD2. The V segment lost 5 bases and the J segment 10 bases; nucleotides outside the gene matches: 11. Germline V CDR1 and CDR2: SGHVS, FNYEAQ. CDR3 length equals 17 residues. CDR3 in DNA: TGTGCCAGCAGCCTTAGGCCAGGGACTAGCGGGGGGGACGAGCAGTTCTTC. As protein: CASSLRPGTSGGDEQFF. The variable domain in full, with the rest retrieved from reference TRBV7-6 and TRBJ2-1, is GAGVSQSPRYKVTKRGQDVALRCDPISGHVSLYWYRQALGQGPEFLTYFNYEAQQDKSGLPNDRFSAERPEGSISTLTIQRTEQRDSAMYRCASSLRPGTSGGDEQFFGPGTRLTVL.

The chain carries TRBV9 and TRBJ1-2; 12 positions agree with TRBD1. With 3 bases clipped from V and 8 bases from J, the junction kept 11 bases outside the gene matches. The CDR3 consists of 16 residues. CDR1 is SGDLS, CDR2 YYNGEE, per germline. CDR3 DNA sequence: TGTGCCAGCAGCGCAGCCGGGACAGGGGGCGCTGGAGGCTACACCTTC. Residues: CASSAAGTGGAGGYTF.

V gene TRBV18 combines with J gene TRBJ1-1, with 7 nucleotides matching TRBD1. J was trimmed by 8 bases and V by 2 bases; bases with no gene match: 14. Per the germline V gene, CDR1 is KGHSH and CDR2 is LQKENI. This CDR3 has 16 amino acids. The CDR3 sequence is CASSPTNTGTATEAFF. The CDR3 coding sequence is TGTGCCAGCTCACCAACTAACACCGGGACAGCAACGGAAGCTTTCTTT.

The V call is TRBV6-1, the J call TRBJ1-3, with D unresolved. Trimming pared 3 bases from V and 0 bases from J, leaving 6 bases between. This CDR3 has 14 amino acids. Per the germline V gene, CDR1 is MNHNS and CDR2 is SASEGT. Here the CDR3 DNA reads TGTGCCAGCAGTGACGGGTTCTCTGGAAACACCATATATTTT. It is translated as CASSDGFSGNTIYF.

Only a few counts were recorded for this clone. The chain uses TRBV11-2 and TRBJ2-3; D not resolved. Germline lookup yields CDR1 SGHAT and CDR2 FQNNGV. The CDR3 loop spans 14 amino acids. Trimming took off 0 bases at V and 1 base at J, with 5 bases between the two ends. CDR3 nucleotide sequence: TGTGCCAGCAGCTTAGATGCGGGCACAGATACGCAGTATTTT. It codes for CASSLDAGTDTQYF.

This clone came up a few times. The CDR3 protein is CASREGLFPTDTQYF. As DNA, the CDR3 is TGTGCCAGCAGAGAGGGACTGTTTCCCACAGATACGCAGTATTTT. The chain joins TRBV28 to TRBJ2-3; D might be TRBD2 (6 bases). Germline CDR1 reads MDHEN; CDR2 reads SYDVKM. Between the trimmed V and J ends, which lost 6 bases and 2 bases, there was a span of 15 bases. The CDR3 loop spans 15 amino acids.

The gene calls are TRBV18 and TRBJ2-7, with D tentatively TRBD2 (6 bases). This CDR3 has 13 residues. With 3 bases removed from V and 2 bases from J, the gap between germline ends came to 8 bases. Germline CDR1 reads KGHSH; CDR2 reads LQKENI. CDR3 in amino acids: CASSPRDAYEQYF. The CDR3 region has the DNA TGTGCCAGCTCACCGCGGGATGCCTACGAGCAGTACTTC.

This chain connects TRBV2 to TRBJ2-3; no definite D call. V was cut by 3 bases and J by 5 bases, with 3 bases left in between. The CDR3 contains 11 residues. CDR1 is SNHLY, CDR2 FYNNEI, per germline. The DNA for the CDR3 is TGTGCCAGCAGTGAGAGAGATACGCAGTATTTT. Translating it yields CASSERDTQYF.

This clone was counted between two and nine times. Its ends do not fully match the called genes, so a read error is possible. The V call is TRBV6-4, the J call TRBJ1-2, with a possible D match to TRBD1 (6 bases). Germline CDR1 MRHNA, CDR2 SNTAGT. This CDR3 is built from 14 residues. CDR3 amino acids: CASTTGPTPYGYPF. In DNA form, the CDR3 reads TGTGCCAGCACAACAGGGCCTACACCGTATGGCTACCCCTTC.